Listed below are T cell receptor beta chains from one sample, sequenced in a study of blood T cell repertoires in COVID-19. Libraries were prepared by immunoSEQ multiplex PCR; TCRdb keeps only in-frame clonotypes and omits some of them. Of about 140,000 clones listed, about 79% are singletons. Sequencing was performed on peripheral blood. These receptors were collected from a woman of 80 years or more with active or convalescent COVID-19. CDR3s include the opening cysteine and the closing phenylalanine or tryptophan. D genes are given only for firm matches. The size entry is marked missing in some rows and otherwise reads once, few, many or a size class.

D: -; J: TRBJ1-1; V: TRBV4-2; size: -; CDR3: CASSPSKGILTEEAFF; DNA: TGTGCCAGCAGCCCCAGCAAAGGAATCCTGACGGAGGAAGCTTTCTTT
D: TRBD1; J: TRBJ1-1; V: TRBV3-1/TRBV3-2; size: -; CDR3: CASSQGRQGRTEAFF; DNA: TGTGCCAGCAGCCAGGGGAGACAGGGAAGGACTGAAGCTTTCTTT
D: TRBD1; J: TRBJ2-7; V: TRBV5-6; size: -; CDR3: CASSMTGAGPLLEQYF; DNA: TGTGCCAGCAGCATGACAGGGGCCGGTCCCCTACTCGAGCAGTACTTC
D: TRBD1; J: TRBJ1-2; V: TRBV6-2/TRBV6-3; size: few; CDR3: CASSNIRGLNGYTF; DNA: TGTGCCAGCAGTAACATCAGGGGGCTCAATGGCTACACCTTC
D: TRBD1; J: TRBJ2-4; V: TRBV6-5; size: -; CDR3: CASRDRGLAKNIQYF; DNA: TGTGCCAGCAGGGACAGGGGTTTAGCCAAAAACATTCAGTACTTC
D: -; J: TRBJ2-5; V: TRBV29-1; size: -; CDR3: CSGDSGHNQETQYF; DNA: TGCAGCGGTGACTCGGGACATAACCAAGAGACCCAGTACTTC
D: -; J: TRBJ1-1; V: TRBV11-2; size: -; CDR3: CASSLDAGPFAFF; DNA: TGTGCCAGCAGCTTAGATGCAGGGCCATTCGCTTTCTTT
D: TRBD1; J: TRBJ1-6; V: TRBV6-5; size: -; CDR3: CASRTQGARYSPLHF; DNA: TGTGCCAGCAGGACACAGGGGGCGAGGTATTCACCCCTCCACTTT
D: TRBD1; J: TRBJ1-1; V: TRBV19; size: -; CDR3: CASSIVLAGTVKNTEAFF; DNA: TGTGCCAGTAGTATAGTCCTCGCCGGGACAGTTAAGAACACTGAAGCTTTCTTT
D: TRBD1; J: TRBJ2-2; V: TRBV5-1; size: -; CDR3: CASSLETGANTGELFF; DNA: TGCGCCAGCAGCTTGGAGACAGGGGCGAACACCGGGGAGCTGTTTTTT
D: -; J: TRBJ1-5; V: TRBV7-9; size: -; CDR3: CASSLLNQPQHF; DNA: TGTGCCAGCAGCTTACTAAATCAGCCCCAGCATTTT
D: -; J: TRBJ1-2; V: TRBV7-2; size: few; CDR3: CASSLDGGYTF; DNA: TGTGCCAGCAGCCTAGACGGGGGCTACACCTTC
D: TRBD1; J: TRBJ1-3; V: TRBV18; size: -; CDR3: CASSPDRGGNTIYF; DNA: TGTGCCAGCTCACCAGACAGGGGTGGAAACACCATATATTTT
D: -; J: TRBJ1-1; V: TRBV7-9; size: -; CDR3: CASSLQQGNTEAFF; DNA: TGTGCCAGCAGCTTACAGCAGGGGAACACTGAAGCTTTCTTT
D: TRBD1; J: TRBJ2-2; V: TRBV14; size: once; CDR3: CASSHRGLGTGELFF; DNA: TGTGCCAGCAGCCACAGGGGGCTTGGCACCGGGGAGCTGTTTTTT
D: TRBD1; J: TRBJ1-2; V: TRBV28; size: -; CDR3: CASRSQQGGNYGYTF; DNA: TGTGCCAGCAGGTCACAACAGGGGGGAAACTATGGCTACACCTTC
D: TRBD2; J: TRBJ2-5; V: TRBV5-1; size: -; CDR3: CASSLGTSGVQETQYF; DNA: TGCGCCAGCAGCTTAGGGACTAGCGGGGTCCAAGAGACCCAGTACTTC
D: -; J: TRBJ1-1; V: TRBV19; size: -; CDR3: CASTVSRGTEAFF; DNA: TGTGCCAGTACCGTTTCTAGGGGCACTGAAGCTTTCTTT
D: -; J: TRBJ1-1; V: TRBV7-2; size: -; CDR3: CASSQYRDIEAFF; DNA: TGTGCCAGCAGCCAGTATCGGGATATTGAAGCTTTCTTT
D: TRBD1; J: TRBJ2-7; V: TRBV2; size: -; CDR3: CASSDLRGSEQYF; DNA: TGTGCCAGCAGTGACCTCAGGGGGAGCGAGCAGTACTTC
D: -; J: TRBJ1-1; V: TRBV6-1; size: -; CDR3: CASSELNMNTEAFF; DNA: TGTGCCAGCAGTGAACTAAATATGAACACTGAAGCTTTCTTT
D: -; J: TRBJ1-1; V: TRBV6-6; size: -; CDR3: CASRRGDLNTEAFF; DNA: TGTGCCTCCCGCCGGGGGGATTTGAACACTGAAGCTTTCTTT
D: TRBD2; J: TRBJ2-3; V: TRBV11-2; size: once; CDR3: CASSDSGGYTDTQYF; DNA: TGTGCCAGCAGCGACAGCGGGGGGTATACAGATACGCAGTATTTT
D: -; J: TRBJ1-5; V: TRBV5-8; size: -; CDR3: CASTKDSDQPQHF; DNA: TGTGCCAGCACCAAGGACAGCGATCAGCCCCAGCATTTT
D: TRBD2; J: TRBJ2-1; V: TRBV4-1; size: -; CDR3: CASSRRTSGGPSSYNEQFF; DNA: TGCGCCAGCAGCCGTCGGACTAGCGGGGGGCCCTCGTCCTACAATGAGCAGTTCTTC
D: TRBD1; J: TRBJ1-3; V: TRBV29-1; size: -; CDR3: CSVEGQGTGNTIYF; DNA: TGCAGCGTAGAAGGACAGGGGACAGGAAACACCATATATTTT
D: TRBD1; J: TRBJ1-2; V: TRBV19; size: -; CDR3: CASSRDRGDGYTF; DNA: TGTGCCAGTAGTAGAGACAGGGGTGATGGCTACACCTTC
D: -; J: TRBJ2-6; V: TRBV19; size: -; CDR3: CASSNRGSGANVLTF; DNA: TGTGCCAGTAGTAATAGGGGCTCTGGGGCCAACGTCCTGACTTTC
D: -; J: TRBJ2-4; V: TRBV19; size: -; CDR3: CASSKLSVQGSNIQYF; DNA: TGTGCCAGTAGTAAATTGAGTGTTCAGGGGTCGAACATTCAGTACTTC
D: -; J: TRBJ1-4; V: TRBV5-1; size: once; CDR3: CASSSDGLGREKLFF; DNA: TGCGCCAGCAGCTCCGACGGCCTGGGGAGGGAAAAACTGTTTTTT
D: -; J: TRBJ2-7; V: TRBV6-1; size: -; CDR3: CASSEWGLNYEQYF; DNA: TGTGCCAGCAGTGAGTGGGGGCTTAACTACGAGCAGTACTTC
D: -; J: TRBJ1-1; V: TRBV29-1; size: once; CDR3: CSVRVIDTEAFF; DNA: TGCAGCGTTCGGGTTATCGACACTGAAGCTTTCTTT
D: TRBD1; J: TRBJ1-2; V: TRBV10-3; size: -; CDR3: CAIRDRGTYGYTF; DNA: TGTGCCATCAGGGACAGGGGGACCTATGGCTACACCTTC
D: TRBD1; J: TRBJ2-5; V: TRBV11-2; size: -; CDR3: CASSLESTGFGETQYF; DNA: TGTGCCAGCAGCTTAGAATCGACAGGGTTTGGGGAGACCCAGTACTTC
D: TRBD2; J: TRBJ2-3; V: TRBV3-1/TRBV3-2; size: -; CDR3: CASSPSFAGGPIDTQYF; DNA: TGTGCCAGCAGCCCCTCCTTTGCGGGGGGGCCTATAGATACGCAGTATTTT
D: -; J: TRBJ2-7; V: TRBV28; size: -; CDR3: CASRQNYEQYF; DNA: TGTGCCAGCAGACAGAACTACGAGCAGTACTTC
D: -; J: TRBJ2-3; V: TRBV3-1/TRBV3-2; size: -; CDR3: CASSQVAGGQYF; DNA: TGTGCCAGCAGCCAAGTTGCGGGTGGGCAGTATTTT
D: -; J: TRBJ2-2; V: TRBV5-3; size: -; CDR3: CARSNPYGDTGELFF; DNA: TGTGCCAGAAGCAACCCGTACGGGGACACCGGGGAGCTGTTTTTT
D: -; J: TRBJ1-4; V: TRBV19; size: -; CDR3: CASSPSAGVSNEKLFF; DNA: TGTGCCAGTAGTCCGTCCGCAGGGGTTTCTAATGAAAAACTGTTTTTT
D: TRBD1; J: TRBJ1-1; V: TRBV28; size: few; CDR3: CASSAGQGRGAFF; DNA: TGTGCCAGCAGCGCGGGACAGGGTCGGGGAGCTTTCTTT
D: -; J: TRBJ1-6; V: TRBV5-1; size: -; CDR3: CASSRDRSYNSPLHF; DNA: TGCGCCAGCAGCAGAGACAGGTCCTATAATTCACCCCTCCACTTT
D: TRBD1; J: TRBJ1-1; V: TRBV14; size: -; CDR3: CASRRTGQPPNTEAFF; DNA: TGTGCCAGCAGGCGGACGGGACAGCCGCCGAACACTGAAGCTTTCTTT
D: -; J: TRBJ2-7; V: TRBV28; size: -; CDR3: CASSYRGGEQYF; DNA: TGTGCCAGCAGTTACAGGGGGGGCGAGCAGTACTTC
D: -; J: TRBJ1-1; V: TRBV30; size: -; CDR3: CASKVGGNTEAFF; DNA: TGTGCCTCCAAGGTCGGGGGGAACACTGAAGCTTTCTTT
D: TRBD1; J: TRBJ2-7; V: TRBV5-4; size: -; CDR3: CASSTDRDRSTYEQYF; DNA: TGTGCCAGCAGCACGGACCGGGACAGGTCGACCTACGAGCAGTACTTC
D: TRBD1; J: TRBJ1-2; V: TRBV6-5; size: -; CDR3: CASSYRGPGYGYTF; DNA: TGTGCCAGCAGTTACAGGGGGCCAGGCTATGGCTACACCTTC
D: -; J: TRBJ2-7; V: TRBV7-2; size: few; CDR3: CASSFERLAIEQYF; DNA: TGTGCCAGCAGCTTCGAGAGGCTGGCGATCGAGCAGTACTTC
D: TRBD2; J: TRBJ2-1; V: TRBV11-2; size: -; CDR3: CASSLGAGGPYEQFF; DNA: TGTGCCAGCAGCTTAGGGGCGGGGGGGCCGTATGAGCAGTTCTTC
D: TRBD1; J: TRBJ1-3; V: TRBV9; size: -; CDR3: CASSYNADRGIHTIYF; DNA: TGTGCCAGCAGCTACAACGCGGACAGGGGGATCCACACCATATATTTT
D: -; J: TRBJ1-5; V: TRBV7-2; size: -; CDR3: CASSSQGLRDQPQHF; DNA: TGTGCCAGCAGCTCACAGGGTTTAAGGGATCAGCCCCAGCATTTT
D: -; J: TRBJ1-1; V: TRBV5-1; size: -; CDR3: CASSREEGGTEAFF; DNA: TGCGCCAGCAGCCGGGAGGAAGGGGGCACTGAAGCTTTCTTT